This is a list of T cell receptor beta chains from one sample in a study of blood T cell repertoires in COVID-19. Repertoires were generated with immunoSEQ multiplex PCR, while TCRdb's copy carries only in-frame clones and drops some. The sample includes about 100,000 clones, approximately 86% of them seen just once. What was sequenced was peripheral blood. Every receptor here comes from an elderly man with acute or convalescent COVID-19. Each CDR3 is given with its conserved first and last residue. D genes are given only for firm matches.

j_gene: TRBJ2-7; d_gene: TRBD1; v_gene: TRBV6-2/TRBV6-3; CDR3aa: CASSRRTGGSSYEQYF
j_gene: TRBJ2-1; d_gene: TRBD2; v_gene: TRBV19; CDR3aa: CASSKREFPLQFF
j_gene: TRBJ2-2; d_gene: TRBD2; v_gene: TRBV25-1; CDR3aa: CASSGEGTLAGELFF
j_gene: TRBJ2-5; d_gene: NA; v_gene: TRBV9; CDR3aa: CASSVGERETQYF
j_gene: TRBJ2-7; d_gene: NA; v_gene: TRBV12-3/TRBV12-4; CDR3aa: CASSRRGYEQYF
j_gene: TRBJ1-5; d_gene: NA; v_gene: TRBV6-1; CDR3aa: CASSEVLQSHQPQHF
j_gene: TRBJ2-7; d_gene: TRBD1; v_gene: TRBV6-2/TRBV6-3; CDR3aa: CASSRGTGLDEQYF
j_gene: TRBJ1-2; d_gene: NA; v_gene: TRBV4-3; CDR3aa: CASSQEYTPTPRYGYTF
j_gene: TRBJ2-2; d_gene: TRBD1; v_gene: TRBV7-3; CDR3aa: CATAGQANTGELFF
j_gene: TRBJ1-1; d_gene: NA; v_gene: TRBV30; CDR3aa: CAWSVKVLAGVPNTEAFF
j_gene: TRBJ2-5; d_gene: NA; v_gene: TRBV5-4; CDR3aa: CASSPGHTKETQYF
j_gene: TRBJ2-7; d_gene: TRBD2; v_gene: TRBV27; CDR3aa: CASSLGPSGRNEQYF
j_gene: TRBJ1-2; d_gene: TRBD1; v_gene: TRBV7-2; CDR3aa: CASSSRLGQNYGYTF
j_gene: TRBJ2-1; d_gene: TRBD1; v_gene: TRBV28; CDR3aa: CASSLSQGAFSYNEQFF
j_gene: TRBJ2-3; d_gene: NA; v_gene: TRBV2; CDR3aa: CASSEDYPSTDTQYF
j_gene: TRBJ1-4; d_gene: NA; v_gene: TRBV28; CDR3aa: CASSLIGGNEKLFF
j_gene: TRBJ2-7; d_gene: NA; v_gene: TRBV4-3; CDR3aa: CASSQGAGREQYF
j_gene: TRBJ1-1; d_gene: TRBD1; v_gene: TRBV29-1; CDR3aa: CSVGTGWVQNTEAFF
j_gene: TRBJ2-1; d_gene: TRBD1; v_gene: TRBV4-3; CDR3aa: CASSHDRQGAFNEQFF
j_gene: TRBJ1-2; d_gene: TRBD1; v_gene: TRBV28; CDR3aa: CASGQGAVGYTF
j_gene: TRBJ2-7; d_gene: NA; v_gene: TRBV11-2; CDR3aa: CASSRYRDSTYEQYF
j_gene: TRBJ2-1; d_gene: NA; v_gene: TRBV13; CDR3aa: CASSQGGEGPNEQFF
j_gene: TRBJ2-7; d_gene: TRBD1; v_gene: TRBV3-1/TRBV3-2; CDR3aa: CASSQTGSLDEQYF
j_gene: TRBJ2-1; d_gene: NA; v_gene: TRBV18; CDR3aa: CASSLDSNEQFF
j_gene: TRBJ2-6; d_gene: NA; v_gene: TRBV19; CDR3aa: CASSMASPGANVLTF
j_gene: TRBJ1-5; d_gene: NA; v_gene: TRBV6-1; CDR3aa: CASSEAARSGQPQHF
j_gene: TRBJ2-2; d_gene: NA; v_gene: TRBV19; CDR3aa: CASSHPGNTGELFF
j_gene: TRBJ2-5; d_gene: TRBD2; v_gene: TRBV9; CDR3aa: CASSGGLALGTQYF
j_gene: TRBJ2-7; d_gene: TRBD2; v_gene: TRBV7-6; CDR3aa: CASRYREVRFYEQYF
j_gene: TRBJ1-1; d_gene: NA; v_gene: TRBV19; CDR3aa: CASSIDPPTGEAFF
j_gene: TRBJ1-3; d_gene: NA; v_gene: TRBV6-5; CDR3aa: CASKRDLSGNTIYF
j_gene: TRBJ1-5; d_gene: TRBD1; v_gene: TRBV5-1; CDR3aa: CASRATGGDQPQHF
j_gene: TRBJ1-1; d_gene: NA; v_gene: TRBV23-1; CDR3aa: CASSQSGRPNTEAFF
j_gene: TRBJ2-7; d_gene: TRBD2; v_gene: TRBV19; CDR3aa: CASSIGLVAYEQYF
j_gene: TRBJ2-7; d_gene: TRBD1; v_gene: TRBV29-1; CDR3aa: CSVESGTGTEQYF
j_gene: TRBJ1-1; d_gene: NA; v_gene: TRBV12-3/TRBV12-4; CDR3aa: CASSFSVNTEAFF
j_gene: TRBJ1-3; d_gene: TRBD1; v_gene: TRBV19; CDR3aa: CASSWTGAGNTIYF
j_gene: TRBJ2-1; d_gene: NA; v_gene: TRBV7-3; CDR3aa: CASSSPGLDNEQFF
j_gene: TRBJ1-6; d_gene: NA; v_gene: TRBV5-1; CDR3aa: CASSLGERNSPLHF
j_gene: TRBJ1-1; d_gene: TRBD1; v_gene: TRBV6-5; CDR3aa: CASRTTGANTEAFF
j_gene: TRBJ2-7; d_gene: TRBD2; v_gene: TRBV19; CDR3aa: CASREREYGEQYF
j_gene: TRBJ2-4; d_gene: TRBD1; v_gene: TRBV4-3; CDR3aa: CASSQDIGRQGGIQYF
j_gene: TRBJ2-2; d_gene: NA; v_gene: TRBV6-5; CDR3aa: CASSRRVGGELFF
j_gene: TRBJ1-1; d_gene: NA; v_gene: TRBV15; CDR3aa: CATSRDPSGTEAFF
j_gene: TRBJ2-5; d_gene: NA; v_gene: TRBV27; CDR3aa: CASSLFRGKETQYF
j_gene: TRBJ1-1; d_gene: NA; v_gene: TRBV6-2/TRBV6-3; CDR3aa: CASSRNLMNTEAFF
j_gene: TRBJ1-2; d_gene: NA; v_gene: TRBV4-3; CDR3aa: CASSQGLGVAYGYTF
j_gene: TRBJ2-2; d_gene: NA; v_gene: TRBV5-1; CDR3aa: CASSAPGAGELFF
j_gene: TRBJ1-2; d_gene: TRBD1; v_gene: TRBV2; CDR3aa: CASLRTGGAGGYTF
j_gene: TRBJ1-4; d_gene: NA; v_gene: TRBV4-1; CDR3aa: CASSQGYRVGEKLFF
j_gene: TRBJ2-1; d_gene: NA; v_gene: TRBV2; CDR3aa: CASSVGHDVGSSFF
j_gene: TRBJ1-5; d_gene: NA; v_gene: TRBV5-3; CDR3aa: CARSLHRITGNQPQHF
j_gene: TRBJ2-3; d_gene: TRBD2; v_gene: TRBV7-9; CDR3aa: CASSPIAGPRLGTDTQYF
j_gene: TRBJ2-7; d_gene: TRBD2; v_gene: TRBV12-3/TRBV12-4; CDR3aa: CASSLTRGSEQYF
j_gene: TRBJ2-5; d_gene: NA; v_gene: TRBV13; CDR3aa: CASSPSWQGTETQYF